The clone carrying this T cell receptor beta chain was seen a handful of times. A junction end diverges from the germline sequence, so it may reflect a read error. CDR1 and CDR2 (germline): SGHTA, FQGNSA. The CDR3 is 12 residues long. The bulk TCR libraries were made with methods described before and with listed TCR primers. TCRdb called the PCR reads again in MiXCR, with one record for every CDR3 protein. Of about 630,000 distinct CDR3 sequences detected, approximately 24% appear once; the ten largest clones hold 0.7% to 0.95%. Naive CD8 libraries came from about 19,000 to 1,100,000 sorted cells with 10%, 30% or 50% RNA. These data are taken from a study of molecular identifiers for immune sequencing clone quantification. Study details: Replicates split RNA from roughly 21,000 or 96,000 naive CD8 cells five ways, and the researchers sequenced four portions.

V gene TRBV7-2 combines with J gene TRBJ2-3, with D uncertain. Sequences were obtained from naive CD8+ T cells from blood, with Jurkat cell RNA spiked in. Subset of the sample: FACS-sorted CD8+CD4-CCR7+CD45RA+ naive T cells. The sequence came from a human donor in good health. Some libraries in this study had Jurkat cell RNA spiked in. CDR3 in amino acids: CASRLAADTQYF. CDR3 sequence (DNA): TGTGCCAGCCGCTTAGCCGCCGATACGCAGTATTTT.